Listed here are 28 T cell receptor beta chains from one sample, sequenced in a study of TIL therapy for anti-PD-1-resistant metastatic lung cancer. Time point reported: pre-treatment sample, taken before nivolumab and TIL therapy. Sequencing used immunoSEQ v3. Assay used: immunoSEQ multiplex PCR; TCRdb lists only in-frame clones, some missing. The data hold about 32,000 clones, with about 79% observed a single time. The sequenced sample was blood, obtained at baseline. The receptor source for this set is a woman aged 30 to 85 with non-small cell lung cancer.

The rearrangement uses TRBV5-1 and TRBJ2-1; the match to TRBD2 covers 7 bases. CDR1 and CDR2 from the germline V gene are SGHRS and YFSETQ. V lost 7 bases, J lost 1 base, and 5 bases stayed unmatched. The CDR3 is 14 residues long. Written as DNA, the CDR3 is TGCGCCAGCTCGGGCGGGAGTTCCTACAATGAGCAGTTCTTC. It yields the protein CASSGGSSYNEQFF.

V is TRBV5-4 and J is TRBJ2-1, with D unresolved. V lost 1 base and J 0 bases, leaving 14 bases between the germline ends. CDR1 is SGHNT, CDR2 YYREEE, per germline (reference sequence). The length of the CDR3 is 17 residues. The CDR3 reads CASSLLQRLSSYNEQFF. The CDR3 region has the DNA TGTGCCAGCAGCTTGCTTCAGCGACTGAGCTCCTACAATGAGCAGTTCTTC.

The V call is TRBV29-1, the J call TRBJ2-5; TRBD1 agrees at 9 bases. CDR3 length: 17 residues. The V segment lost 0 bases and the J segment 5 bases; nucleotides outside the gene matches: 13. Germline CDR1 reads SQVTM; CDR2 reads ANQGSEA. The chain's CDR3 is CSVEEPRDRVYWETQYF. DNA of the CDR3: TGCAGCGTTGAAGAGCCCCGGGACAGGGTATATTGGGAGACCCAGTACTTC.

The V and J genes are TRBV6-1 and TRBJ1-1; D is unclear. The CDR3 is 14 residues long. The V gene lost 1 base and the J gene lost 5 bases, with 11 bases spanning the gap. From germline, CDR1 is MNHNS and CDR2 SASEGT. This chain's CDR3 is CASSEDIWVTEAFF. The CDR3 bases are TGTGCCAGCAGTGAAGATATCTGGGTTACTGAAGCTTTCTTT.

J is TRBJ1-2 and V is TRBV30, with D unresolved. CDR3 length: 13 amino acids. Germline values: CDR1 GTSNPN, CDR2 SVGIG (reference sequence). The V end lost 3 bases, the J end lost 7 bases, and 15 bases lay between the germline ends. The DNA of the CDR3 is TGTGCCTGGAGAGAGGAGACGTACGGTGGCTACACCTTC. Protein: CAWREETYGGYTF. Together with reference TRBV30 and TRBJ1-2, the CDR3 gives the full variable domain: SQTIHQWPATLVQPVGSPLSLECTVEGTSNPNLYWYRQAAGRGLQLLFYSVGIGQISSEVPQNLSASRPQDRQFILSSKKLLLSDSGFYLCAWREETYGGYTFGSGTRLTVV.

The V and J genes are TRBV5-1 and TRBJ1-1, with 7 bases identical to TRBD1. Germline V gene data show CDR1 as SGHRS and CDR2 as YFSETQ. The V gene end was trimmed by 1 base and the J gene end by 8 bases; junction bases not matched to a gene: 2. This CDR3 region has 12 residues. The CDR3 loop is CASSLQTGEAFF. Written as DNA, the CDR3 is TGCGCCAGCAGCTTGCAGACAGGGGAAGCTTTCTTT.

In this sample, this clone turned up a few times. V and J are TRBV7-6 and TRBJ2-1; maybe TRBD2 (5 bases). The germline V gene encodes CDR1 SGHVS and CDR2 FNYEAQ. With 6 bases removed from V and 9 bases from J, the gap between germline ends came to 18 bases. The CDR3 spans 14 residues. As DNA, the CDR3 is TGTGCCAGCAGTCCGTTATATCCGGCGGGTGAGCAGTTCTTC. It translates to CASSPLYPAGEQFF. The complete variable domain, with remaining parts taken from reference TRBV7-6 and TRBJ2-1, reads GAGVSQSPRYKVTKRGQDVALRCDPISGHVSLYWYRQALGQGPEFLTYFNYEAQQDKSGLPNDRFSAERPEGSISTLTIQRTEQRDSAMYRCASSPLYPAGEQFFGPGTRLTVL.

The V and J genes are TRBV5-1 and TRBJ2-5; either TRBD1 or TRBD2 may supply D (6 bases each). Trimming took 0 bases from V and 4 from J, leaving 16 bases between them. Germline assignment: CDR1 SGHRS and CDR2 YFSETQ. The CDR3 has 16 residues. The CDR3 sequence is CASSLEGLGGGETQYF. CDR3 DNA sequence: TGCGCCAGCAGCTTGGAAGGATTGGGGGGCGGAGAGACCCAGTACTTC.

J is TRBJ2-3 and V is TRBV27, with 12 bases identical to TRBD2. Losses at the gene ends were 5 bases for V and 4 bases for J; bases not matched to a gene: 13. The CDR3 is made up of 18 amino acids. Germline V gives CDR1 MNHEY, CDR2 SMNVEV (reference sequence). The CDR3 DNA follows: TGTGCCAGCAGTCTCGCCCCACTAGCGGGAGGCGGCCCAGATACGCAGTATTTT. As protein: CASSLAPLAGGGPDTQYF.

The CDR3: CASSLRGFSTDTQYF. The CDR3 coding sequence is TGTGCCAGCAGCCTCCGGGGTTTTAGCACAGATACGCAGTATTTT. The rearrangement links TRBV11-2 to TRBJ2-3, with D perhaps matching TRBD2 (5 bases). V was pared by 5 bases and J by 0 bases, with 12 bases between. Germline CDR1 SGHAT, CDR2 FQNNGV. The CDR3 spans 15 residues.

There are a few counts of this clone. The chain employs TRBV7-9 and TRBJ1-2; D not resolved. V was shortened by 2 bases and J by 4 bases, with 14 bases between the two germline ends. In germline, CDR1 is SEHNR, CDR2 FQNEAQ (reference sequence). The CDR3 sequence is 15 residues long. The CDR3, as DNA: TGTGCCAGCAGCTTATCGGCAGGAGATTTCTATGGCTACACCTTC. Its translation: CASSLSAGDFYGYTF.

This clone was picked up a small number of times. The chain links TRBV19 to TRBJ2-7; D unresolved. The CDR3 covers 15 residues. Germline CDR1 is LNHDA and CDR2 is SQIVND (reference sequence). The germline V and J ends were trimmed by 5 bases and 0 bases, with 14 bases remaining between them. This CDR3 reads CASSVLARYSYEQYF. CDR3 coding DNA: TGTGCCAGTAGTGTTCTGGCGCGTTACTCCTACGAGCAGTACTTC.

The chain is built from TRBV6-4 and TRBJ2-1; D ambiguous. The CDR3 sequence is 12 residues long. V lost 2 bases to trimming and J lost 7 bases, with 6 bases between them. Germline values: CDR1 MRHNA, CDR2 SNTAGT. The CDR3 loop reads CASSDTSNEQFF. For the CDR3, the DNA is TGTGCCAGCAGTGACACGTCAAATGAGCAGTTCTTC.

This chain connects TRBV27 to TRBJ2-7, with 9 bases fitting TRBD2. This CDR3 has 15 amino acids. J lost 6 bases, V lost 6 bases, and 12 bases had no gene match. Looked up from germline, CDR1 is MNHEY and CDR2 is SMNVEV (reference sequence). Here the CDR3 reads CASRPGGGRASEQYF. CDR3 DNA sequence: TGTGCCAGCAGACCGGGGGGCGGGAGGGCCTCCGAGCAGTACTTC.

This chain uses TRBV7-8 with TRBJ2-1; 10 positions agree with TRBD2. Germline V gene sequence: CDR1 SGHVS, CDR2 FQNEAQ. The junction had 4 bases not matched to a gene; V was cut back by 2 bases and J by 3 bases. This CDR3 contains 16 residues. The CDR3 region is CASSLFRTSGYNEQFF. The CDR3, as DNA: TGTGCCAGCAGCTTATTTAGGACTAGCGGCTACAATGAGCAGTTCTTC.

The CDR3 region has the DNA TGTGCCAGCAGCGCGCAACAGGGAGGGAATGAAAAACTGTTTTTT. As protein: CASSAQQGGNEKLFF. The rearrangement uses TRBV5-4 and TRBJ1-4; the D gene is possibly TRBD1 (6 bases). Looked up from germline, CDR1 is SGHNT and CDR2 is YYREEE (reference sequence). The CDR3 has 15 amino acids. Trimming pared 4 bases from V and 5 bases from J, leaving 15 bases between.

This chain connects TRBV5-1 to TRBJ2-3, with 10 bases lining up with TRBD2. The V and J ends lost 4 bases and 2 bases, in that order; junction bases with no gene match: 10. This CDR3 contains 17 residues. CDR1 is SGHRS and CDR2 is YFSETQ in the germline V gene. The CDR3 sequence: CASSRTTSGSPTDTQYF. CDR3 coding DNA: TGCGCCAGCAGCCGGACGACTAGCGGGTCCCCCACAGATACGCAGTATTTT.

V is TRBV6-1 and J is TRBJ2-7; TRBD2 aligns across 8 bases. CDR3 length: 14 amino acids. Germline V CDR1 and CDR2: MNHNS, SASEGT. The ends lost 5 bases at V and 6 bases at J; junction bases unmatched: 9. The CDR3 nucleotides read TGTGCCAGCAGTCCATTAGCGGGAATGGGCGAGCAGTACTTC. Translation: CASSPLAGMGEQYF.

V gene TRBV10-3 combines with J gene TRBJ1-1; D unresolved. Germline V lookup: CDR1 ENHRY, CDR2 SYGVKD. The CDR3 has 13 amino acids. V shed 6 bases and J shed 0 bases, with 8 bases lying between them. The CDR3 DNA reads TGTGCCATCAGGAGGGCAGTGAACACTGAAGCTTTCTTT. It yields the protein CAIRRAVNTEAFF.

This chain connects TRBV30 to TRBJ2-3; D unresolved. The germline V and J ends were trimmed by 0 bases and 5 bases, with 6 bases remaining between them. The CDR3 is 12 residues long. Germline CDR1 reads GTSNPN; CDR2 reads SVGIG (reference sequence). The CDR3 DNA sequence: TGTGCCTGGAGTGTCCTCGTAGATACGCAGTATTTT. It translates to CAWSVLVDTQYF.

The rearrangement joins TRBV29-1 to TRBJ2-2; D might be TRBD1 (6 bases). CDR3 size: 13 residues. CDR1 and CDR2 (germline): SQVTM, ANQGSEA. V lost 8 bases, J lost 4 bases, and 14 bases lay in between. The CDR3 nucleotides are TGCAGCATTACAGGGTCCCGCACCGGGGAGCTGTTTTTT. Protein: CSITGSRTGELFF.

This clone appeared a few times. The chain couples TRBV6-1 to TRBJ2-5; maybe TRBD1 (6 bases). Trimming took 5 bases from V and 0 from J, leaving 7 bases between them. The germline V gene has CDR1 MNHNS and CDR2 SASEGT. CDR3 length equals 13 residues. In DNA form, the CDR3 reads TGTGCCAGCAGTAGACAGGACCAAGAGACCCAGTACTTC. This codes for CASSRQDQETQYF.

The chain links TRBV29-1 to TRBJ1-2, with TRBD1 matching over 7 bases. Per the germline V gene, CDR1 is SQVTM and CDR2 is ANQGSEA. The V gene end was trimmed by 6 bases and the J gene end by 4 bases; junction bases not matched to a gene: 5. CDR3 size: 12 residues. DNA for the CDR3: TGCAGCGTCTTAGACAGGGTCTATGGCTACACCTTC. It encodes CSVLDRVYGYTF.

The chain recombines TRBV11-3 with TRBJ2-7; 7 bases align to TRBD2. Trimming cost V 0 bases and J 3 bases; bases outside gene matches: 8. The CDR3 consists of 16 residues. Germline V gene lookup returns CDR1 SGHNT and CDR2 YENEEA. CDR3: CASSLDVLAADYEQYF. In DNA, the CDR3 is TGTGCCAGCAGCTTAGATGTTCTAGCGGCTGACTACGAGCAGTACTTC.

The sample holds a few counts of this clone. The chain is built from TRBV10-3 and TRBJ1-4, with 8 bases fitting TRBD1. CDR1 and CDR2 (germline): ENHRY, SYGVKD. The CDR3 is 19 amino acids. The V segment lost 0 bases and the J segment 13 bases; nucleotides outside the gene matches: 22. CDR3 in amino acids: CAISESPYTGDRTNEGLFF. DNA for the CDR3: TGTGCCATCAGTGAGTCGCCTTATACTGGGGACAGGACAAATGAGGGACTGTTTTTT.

The CDR3 region is CASSPGLAVDTQYF. The CDR3 DNA reads TGTGCCAGCAGCCCAGGACTAGCGGTAGATACGCAGTATTTT. The chain is built from TRBV5-8 and TRBJ2-3, with 10 bases fitting TRBD2. Unmatched junction bases numbered 4, after V lost 4 bases and J lost 5 bases. Per germline, CDR1 SGHTS and CDR2 YDEGEE. This CDR3 is built from 14 residues.

The DNA for the CDR3 is TGTGCCAGCAGCTTTACGGAAAGGGAGACCCAGTACTTC. This translates into CASSFTERETQYF. The V gene is TRBV5-6, the J gene TRBJ2-5; D ambiguous. The CDR3 runs 13 residues. The germline CDR1 and CDR2 sequences are SGHDT and YYEEEE. Trimming removed 2 bases at V and 5 bases at J, with 10 bases between. Full variable domain (remainder filled in from reference TRBV5-6 and TRBJ2-5): DAGVTQSPTHLIKTRGQQVTLRCSPKSGHDTVSWYQQALGQGPQFIFQYYEEEERQRGNFPDRFSGHQFPNYSSELNVNALLLGDSALYLCASSFTERETQYFGPGTRLLVL.

The chain employs TRBV6-1 and TRBJ2-3; D is unclear. This CDR3 has 12 amino acids. The germline V gene encodes CDR1 MNHNS and CDR2 SASEGT. V was shortened by 2 bases and J by 6 bases, with 6 bases between the two germline ends. The CDR3 bases are TGTGCCAGCAGTGAAATGATGGATACGCAGTATTTT. It encodes CASSEMMDTQYF.